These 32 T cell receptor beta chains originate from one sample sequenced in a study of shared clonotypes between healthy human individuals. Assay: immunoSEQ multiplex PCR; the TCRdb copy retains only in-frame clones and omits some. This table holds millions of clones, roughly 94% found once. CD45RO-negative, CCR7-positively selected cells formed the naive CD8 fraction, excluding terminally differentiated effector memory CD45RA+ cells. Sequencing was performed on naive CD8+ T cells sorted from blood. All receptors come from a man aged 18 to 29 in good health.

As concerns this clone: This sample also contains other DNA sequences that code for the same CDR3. The CDR3 here is CASSLGGNYEQYF. CDR3 nucleotides: TGTGCCAGCAGTTTAGGCGGAAACTACGAGCAGTACTTC. V gene TRBV28 combines with J gene TRBJ2-7; D unresolved. The CDR3 is made up of 13 amino acids. The V and J ends lost 2 bases and 3 bases respectively, with 8 bases between them. CDR1 and CDR2 (germline): MDHEN, SYDVKM.

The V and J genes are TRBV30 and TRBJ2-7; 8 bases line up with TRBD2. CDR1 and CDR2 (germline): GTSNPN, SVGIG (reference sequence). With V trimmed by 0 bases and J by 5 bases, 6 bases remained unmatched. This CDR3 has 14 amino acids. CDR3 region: CAWSVLGAGDEQYF. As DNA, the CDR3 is TGTGCCTGGAGTGTACTAGGAGCGGGAGACGAGCAGTACTTC.

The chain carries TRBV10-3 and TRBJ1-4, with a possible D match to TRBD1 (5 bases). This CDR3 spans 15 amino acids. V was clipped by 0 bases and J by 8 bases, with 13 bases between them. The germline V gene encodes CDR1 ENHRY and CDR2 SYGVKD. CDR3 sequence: CAISESGVNREKLFF. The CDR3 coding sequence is TGTGCCATCAGTGAGTCGGGGGTAAATAGGGAAAAACTGTTTTTT.

CDR3 nucleotides: TGTGCCAGCAGCTTGGGGTCGCGGCCGAAGGGTACGCAGTATTTT. Protein product: CASSLGSRPKGTQYF. This chain links TRBV5-6 with TRBJ2-3; D is unresolved. Germline loops: CDR1 SGHDT, CDR2 YYEEEE. With 0 bases removed from V and 8 bases from J, the gap between germline ends came to 16 bases. CDR3 size: 15 residues.

The CDR3 nucleotides are TGTGCCAGCAGCTTCGACGGAAACTACGAGCAGTACTTC. Translated: CASSFDGNYEQYF. The chain links TRBV5-4 to TRBJ2-7, with D unresolved. The CDR3 length is 13 residues. The ends were cut back, 2 bases at V and 3 bases at J, with 9 bases in the middle. Germline loops: CDR1 SGHNT, CDR2 YYREEE (reference sequence).

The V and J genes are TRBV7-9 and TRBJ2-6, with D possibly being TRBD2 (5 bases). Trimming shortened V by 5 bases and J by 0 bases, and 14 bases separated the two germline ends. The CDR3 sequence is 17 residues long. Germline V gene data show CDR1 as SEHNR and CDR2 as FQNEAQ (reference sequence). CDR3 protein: CASSPPPGNSGANVLTF. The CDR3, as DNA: TGTGCCAGCAGCCCCCCGCCGGGAAACTCTGGGGCCAACGTCCTGACTTTC.

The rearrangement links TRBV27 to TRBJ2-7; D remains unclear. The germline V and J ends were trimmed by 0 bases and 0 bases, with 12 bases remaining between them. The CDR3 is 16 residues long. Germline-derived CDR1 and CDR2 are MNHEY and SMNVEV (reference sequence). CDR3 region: CASSLSASSNSYEQYF. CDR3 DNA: TGTGCCAGCAGTTTATCGGCCAGTTCAAACTCCTACGAGCAGTACTTC.

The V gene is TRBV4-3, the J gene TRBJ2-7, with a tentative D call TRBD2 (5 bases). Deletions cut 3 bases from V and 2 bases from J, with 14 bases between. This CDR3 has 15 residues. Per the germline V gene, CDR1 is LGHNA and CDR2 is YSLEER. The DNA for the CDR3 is TGCGCCAGCAGCCAGACGACGAGCGGAACCTACGAGCAGTACTTC. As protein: CASSQTTSGTYEQYF.

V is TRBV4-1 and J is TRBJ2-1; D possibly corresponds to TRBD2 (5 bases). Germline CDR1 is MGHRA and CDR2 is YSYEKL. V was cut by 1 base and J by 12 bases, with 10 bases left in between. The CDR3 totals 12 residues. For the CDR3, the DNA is TGCGCCAGCAGCCAAGGAGGGCCCGGGCAGTTCTTC. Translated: CASSQGGPGQFF.

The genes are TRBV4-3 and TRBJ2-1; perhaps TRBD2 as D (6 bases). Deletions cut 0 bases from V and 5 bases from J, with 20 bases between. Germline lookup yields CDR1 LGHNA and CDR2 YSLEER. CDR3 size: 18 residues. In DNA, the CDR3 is TGCGCCAGCAGCCAAGATCCGGGGGTTTCCCAGAGCAACAATGAGCAGTTCTTC. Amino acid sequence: CASSQDPGVSQSNNEQFF.

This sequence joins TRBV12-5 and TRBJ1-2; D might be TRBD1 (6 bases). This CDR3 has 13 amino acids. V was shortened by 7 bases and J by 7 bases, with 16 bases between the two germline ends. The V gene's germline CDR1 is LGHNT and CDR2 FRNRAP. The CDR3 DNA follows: TGTGCTAGTGATATCCCAGGGGATAGTGGCTACACCTTC. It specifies CASDIPGDSGYTF.

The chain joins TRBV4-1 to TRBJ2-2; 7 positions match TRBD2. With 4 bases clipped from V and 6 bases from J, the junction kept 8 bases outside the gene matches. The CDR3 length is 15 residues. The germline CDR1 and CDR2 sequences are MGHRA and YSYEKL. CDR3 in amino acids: CASSPESAGAGELFF. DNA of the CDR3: TGCGCCAGCAGCCCGGAGTCGGCGGGGGCCGGGGAGCTGTTTTTT.

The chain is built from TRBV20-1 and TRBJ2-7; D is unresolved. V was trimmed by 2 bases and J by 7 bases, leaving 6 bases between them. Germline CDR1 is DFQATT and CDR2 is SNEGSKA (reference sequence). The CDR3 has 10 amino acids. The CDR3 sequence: CSARPGEQYF. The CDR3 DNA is TGCAGTGCTAGACCCGGGGAGCAGTACTTC.

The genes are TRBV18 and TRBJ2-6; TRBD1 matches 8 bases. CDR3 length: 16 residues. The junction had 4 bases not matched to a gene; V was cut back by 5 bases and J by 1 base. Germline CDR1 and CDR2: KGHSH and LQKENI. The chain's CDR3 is CASSTGTGSGANVLTF. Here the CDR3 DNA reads TGTGCCAGCTCAACCGGGACAGGATCTGGGGCCAACGTCCTGACTTTC.

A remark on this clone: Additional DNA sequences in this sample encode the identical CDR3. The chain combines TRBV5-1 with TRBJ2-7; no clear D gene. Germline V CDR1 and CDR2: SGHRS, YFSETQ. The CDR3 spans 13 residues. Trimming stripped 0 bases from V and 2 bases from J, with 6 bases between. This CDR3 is CASSLAGTYEQYF. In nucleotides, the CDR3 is TGCGCCAGCAGCTTGGCCGGCACCTACGAGCAGTACTTC.

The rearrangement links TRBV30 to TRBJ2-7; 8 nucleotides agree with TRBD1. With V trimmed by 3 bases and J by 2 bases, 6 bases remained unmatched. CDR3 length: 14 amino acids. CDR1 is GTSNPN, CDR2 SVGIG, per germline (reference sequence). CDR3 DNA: TGTGCCTGGAGACCCCCCAGGGGGCCCTACGAGCAGTACTTC. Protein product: CAWRPPRGPYEQYF.

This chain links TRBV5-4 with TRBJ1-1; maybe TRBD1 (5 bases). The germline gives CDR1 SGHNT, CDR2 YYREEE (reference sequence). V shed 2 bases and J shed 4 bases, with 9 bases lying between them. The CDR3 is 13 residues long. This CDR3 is CASSFGGTTEAFF. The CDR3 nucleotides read TGTGCCAGCAGCTTCGGTGGGACCACTGAAGCTTTCTTT.

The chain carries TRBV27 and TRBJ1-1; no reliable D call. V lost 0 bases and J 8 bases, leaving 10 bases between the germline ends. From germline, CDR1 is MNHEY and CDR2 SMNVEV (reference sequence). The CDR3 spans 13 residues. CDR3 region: CASSLSGRSEAFF. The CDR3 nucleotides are TGTGCCAGCAGTTTATCAGGGCGAAGCGAAGCTTTCTTT.

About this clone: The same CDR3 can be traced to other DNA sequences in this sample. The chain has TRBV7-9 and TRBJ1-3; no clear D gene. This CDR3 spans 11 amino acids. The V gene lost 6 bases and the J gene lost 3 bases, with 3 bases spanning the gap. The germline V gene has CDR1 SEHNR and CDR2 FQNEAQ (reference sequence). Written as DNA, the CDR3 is TGTGCCAGCAGTCTTGGAAACACCATATATTTT. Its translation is CASSLGNTIYF. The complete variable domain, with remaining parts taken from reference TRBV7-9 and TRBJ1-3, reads DTGVSQNPRHKITKRGQNVTFRCDPISEHNRLYWYRQTLGQGPEFLTYFQNEAQLEKSRLLSDRFSAERPKGSFSTLEIQRTEQGDSAMYLCASSLGNTIYFGEGSWLTVV.

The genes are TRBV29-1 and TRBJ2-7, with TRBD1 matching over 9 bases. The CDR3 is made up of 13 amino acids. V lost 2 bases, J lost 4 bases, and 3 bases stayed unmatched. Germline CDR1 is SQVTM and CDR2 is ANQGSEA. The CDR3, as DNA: TGCAGCGTTGAATCGGGACAGGGATACGAGCAGTACTTC. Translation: CSVESGQGYEQYF.

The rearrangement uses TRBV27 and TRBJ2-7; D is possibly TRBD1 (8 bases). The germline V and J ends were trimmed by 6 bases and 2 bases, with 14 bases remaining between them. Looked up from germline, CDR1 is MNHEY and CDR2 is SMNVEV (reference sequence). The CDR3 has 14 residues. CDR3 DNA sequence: TGTGCCAGCAGATTACAGGGGGGGCCCTACGAGCAGTACTTC. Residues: CASRLQGGPYEQYF.

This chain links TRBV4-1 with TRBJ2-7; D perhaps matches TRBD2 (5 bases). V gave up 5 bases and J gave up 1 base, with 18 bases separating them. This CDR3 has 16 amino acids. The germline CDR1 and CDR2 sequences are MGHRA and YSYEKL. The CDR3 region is CASSARAEGRSYEQYF. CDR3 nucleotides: TGCGCCAGCAGCGCAAGAGCGGAAGGCCGATCCTACGAGCAGTACTTC.

CDR3 coding DNA: TGTGCCAGCGAGGACCCAGGGGGGATCGCCTACGAGCAGTACTTC. This codes for CASEDPGGIAYEQYF. The rearrangement links TRBV6-6 to TRBJ2-7; D might be TRBD1 (7 bases). From germline, CDR1 is MNHNY and CDR2 SVGAGI (reference sequence). The CDR3 is 15 amino acids. V lost 8 bases and J 2 bases, leaving 19 bases between the germline ends.

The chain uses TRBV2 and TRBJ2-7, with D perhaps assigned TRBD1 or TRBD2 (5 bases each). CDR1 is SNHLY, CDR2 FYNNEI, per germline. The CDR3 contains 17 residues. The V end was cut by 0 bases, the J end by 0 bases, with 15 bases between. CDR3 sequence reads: CASSEAVSGRLSYEQYF. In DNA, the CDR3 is TGTGCCAGCAGTGAAGCAGTATCGGGACGGCTCTCCTACGAGCAGTACTTC.

This CDR3 is CASTLRGRGLVGYTF. As DNA, the CDR3 is TGTGCCAGCACCCTACGCGGTAGGGGGCTTGTTGGCTACACCTTC. V and J are TRBV6-5 and TRBJ1-2; 7 nucleotides align to TRBD1. The CDR3 runs to 15 residues. Germline-derived CDR1 and CDR2 are MNHEY and SVGAGI. V was clipped by 7 bases and J by 7 bases; unmatched bases: 15.

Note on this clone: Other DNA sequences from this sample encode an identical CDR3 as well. The chain's CDR3 is CASSYSGGSEAFF. The CDR3 bases are TGTGCCAGCAGTTACTCGGGGGGCAGTGAAGCTTTCTTT. The chain couples TRBV6-5 to TRBJ1-1; D might be TRBD1 (6 bases). Germline V gene data show CDR1 as MNHEY and CDR2 as SVGAGI. V lost 0 bases to trimming and J lost 7 bases, with 9 bases between them. The length of the CDR3 is 13 residues.

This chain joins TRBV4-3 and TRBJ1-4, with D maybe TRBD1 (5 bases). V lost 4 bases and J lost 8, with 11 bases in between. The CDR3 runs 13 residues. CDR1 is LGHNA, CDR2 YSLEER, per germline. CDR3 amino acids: CASSPGLWEKLFF. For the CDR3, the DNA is TGCGCCAGCAGCCCGGGACTCTGGGAAAAACTGTTTTTT.

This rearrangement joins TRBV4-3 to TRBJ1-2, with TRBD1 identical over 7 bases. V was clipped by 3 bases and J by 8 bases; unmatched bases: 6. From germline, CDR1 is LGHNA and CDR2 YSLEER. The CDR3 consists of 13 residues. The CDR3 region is CASSQETGKGYTF. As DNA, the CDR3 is TGCGCCAGCAGCCAGGAGACAGGGAAGGGCTACACCTTC.

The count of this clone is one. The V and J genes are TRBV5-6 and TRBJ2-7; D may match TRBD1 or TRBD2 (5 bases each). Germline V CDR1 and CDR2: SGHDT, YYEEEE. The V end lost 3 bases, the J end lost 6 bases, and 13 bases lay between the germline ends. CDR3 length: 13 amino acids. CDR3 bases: TGTGCCAGCAGCTCTACGGGACCTTCCGAGCAGTACTTC. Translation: CASSSTGPSEQYF.

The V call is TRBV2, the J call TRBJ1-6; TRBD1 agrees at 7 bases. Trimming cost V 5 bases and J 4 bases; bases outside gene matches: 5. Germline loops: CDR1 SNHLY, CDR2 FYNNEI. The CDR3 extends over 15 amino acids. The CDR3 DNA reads TGTGCCAGCAGTCGGCAGGGGGAATATAATTCACCCCTCCACTTT. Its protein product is CASSRQGEYNSPLHF.

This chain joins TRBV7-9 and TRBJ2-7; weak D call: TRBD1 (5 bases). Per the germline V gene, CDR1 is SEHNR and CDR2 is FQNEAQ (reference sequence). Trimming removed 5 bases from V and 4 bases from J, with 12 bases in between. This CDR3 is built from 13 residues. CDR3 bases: TGTGCCAGCAGCGCCGACAGAGATTACGAGCAGTACTTC. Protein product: CASSADRDYEQYF.

CDR3 nucleotide sequence: TGTGCCAGTAGTCCCGGGACAGGGTTTTTAGATGAGCAGTTCTTC. It encodes CASSPGTGFLDEQFF. V and J are TRBV19 and TRBJ2-1; 9 bases align to TRBD1. Germline CDR1 and CDR2: LNHDA and SQIVND (reference sequence). The CDR3 has 15 residues. Trimming took 5 bases from V and 8 from J; bases not matched to a gene: 10.